The 18 T cell receptor beta chains below were found in one sample sequenced in a study of somatic mutations in cytotoxic T cells in rheumatoid arthritis. The assay was immunoSEQ multiplex PCR, and TCRdb's table has in-frame clones only and misses some. The table includes fewer than 25,000 clones, 75% to 80% detected once. The sequencing input was CD8+ T cells sorted from blood. The receptors were sampled from an adult with rheumatoid arthritis.

The V call is TRBV18, the J call TRBJ1-2, with 7 positions matching TRBD1. This CDR3 comprises 12 residues. V shed 3 bases, J shed 12 bases, and the junction held 7 bases outside the gene matches. Looked up from germline, CDR1 is KGHSH and CDR2 is LQKENI. CDR3: CASSPRDSLDTF. The CDR3 DNA is TGTGCCAGCTCACCGAGGGACAGCCTAGACACCTTC.

The genes are TRBV19 and TRBJ2-1; perhaps D is TRBD1 or TRBD2 (5 bases each). The CDR3 has 12 residues. The V end was cut by 8 bases, the J end by 6 bases, with 11 bases between. Germline V gives CDR1 LNHDA, CDR2 SQIVND (reference sequence). CDR3 coding DNA: TGTGCCAGTTCCATCGGGGCCAATGAGCAGTTCTTC. Translated, it gives CASSIGANEQFF.

The chain carries TRBV27 and TRBJ1-5; maybe TRBD1 (6 bases). The CDR3 is made up of 14 amino acids. Germline V lookup: CDR1 MNHEY, CDR2 SMNVEV (reference sequence). The V and J ends lost 5 bases and 1 base respectively, with 9 bases between them. Here the CDR3 reads CASSRTGSNQPQHF. CDR3 nucleotides: TGTGCCAGCAGTCGAACAGGGAGCAATCAGCCCCAGCATTTT.

V usage is TRBV5-1 and J usage is TRBJ2-5, with 8 bases lining up with TRBD1. The junction had 5 bases not matched to a gene; V was cut back by 5 bases and J by 5 bases. CDR1 is SGHRS, CDR2 YFSETQ, per germline. The CDR3 has 13 amino acids. This CDR3 reads CASSSDRGETQYF. CDR3 nucleotides: TGCGCCAGCAGTTCCGACAGGGGCGAGACCCAGTACTTC.

The rearrangement joins TRBV29-1 to TRBJ1-1, with D perhaps matching TRBD1 (6 bases). This CDR3 is 11 amino acids long. V shed 4 bases and J shed 5 bases, with 8 bases lying between them. The germline CDR1 and CDR2 sequences are SQVTM and ANQGSEA. This chain's CDR3 is CSVVRGTEAFF. The CDR3 DNA follows: TGCAGCGTTGTAAGGGGGACTGAAGCTTTCTTT.

The chain uses TRBV7-9 and TRBJ2-7; 8 bases fit TRBD1. The CDR3 is 16 amino acids. V shed 5 bases and J 1 base; nucleotides not matched to a gene: 10. Germline V gene data show CDR1 as SEHNR and CDR2 as FQNEAQ (reference sequence). The CDR3 loop is CASSPRQGMGSYEQYF. The CDR3 DNA is TGTGCCAGCAGCCCTCGACAGGGGATGGGGTCCTACGAGCAGTACTTC.

The J gene is TRBJ2-7, the V gene TRBV7-9; 10 bases fit TRBD2. The V and J ends lost 5 bases and 11 bases, in that order; junction bases with no gene match: 3. Per the germline V gene, CDR1 is SEHNR and CDR2 is FQNEAQ (reference sequence). The CDR3 runs 11 residues. In nucleotides, the CDR3 is TGTGCCAGCAGCCAGCGGGGGGGGAAGTACTTC. It translates to CASSQRGGKYF.

The V gene is TRBV5-5, the J gene TRBJ1-2; 7 bases align to TRBD1. J was trimmed by 2 bases and V by 9 bases; bases with no gene match: 7. This CDR3 contains 13 residues. Germline loops: CDR1 SGHKS, CDR2 YYEKEE (reference sequence). CDR3 in DNA: TGTGCCACCCGACAGGGACTGAACTATGGCTACACCTTC. Amino acid sequence: CATRQGLNYGYTF.

This clone was recorded only once. The chain recombines TRBV11-3 with TRBJ2-7; 9 bases agree with TRBD2. V shed 5 bases and J 3 bases; nucleotides not matched to a gene: 11. This CDR3 comprises 16 residues. In germline, CDR1 is SGHNT, CDR2 YENEEA. The CDR3 loop reads CASSERLAGLSYEQYF. The CDR3 nucleotides read TGTGCCAGCAGCGAGCGGCTAGCGGGGCTGAGCTACGAGCAGTACTTC.

The V gene is TRBV5-4, the J gene TRBJ2-7; D unresolved. V was clipped by 3 bases and J by 1 base, with 2 bases between them. The CDR3 extends over 11 amino acids. The germline CDR1 and CDR2 sequences are SGHNT and YYREEE (reference sequence). The CDR3 reads CASSSSYEQYF. The CDR3 DNA reads TGTGCCAGCAGCTCTTCCTACGAGCAGTACTTC. The variable domain in full, with the rest retrieved from reference TRBV5-4 and TRBJ2-7, is ETGVTQSPTHLIKTRGQQVTLRCSSQSGHNTVSWYQQALGQGPQFIFQYYREEENGRGNFPPRFSGLQFPNYSSELNVNALELDDSALYLCASSSSYEQYFGPGTRLTVT.

Of note for this clone: Other DNA sequences in this sample translate to the same CDR3. The chain has TRBV27 and TRBJ2-2; unclear D gene. With 3 bases removed from V and 0 bases from J, the gap between germline ends came to 11 bases. Germline CDR1 reads MNHEY; CDR2 reads SMNVEV (reference sequence). This CDR3 spans 16 amino acids. In DNA, the CDR3 is TGTGCCAGCAGTTTGATAACCTTCGCGAACACCGGGGAGCTGTTTTTT. The encoded protein is CASSLITFANTGELFF.

This clone was recorded a few times. V usage is TRBV4-3 and J usage is TRBJ2-3, with a weak D call TRBD2 (6 bases). Germline V gives CDR1 LGHNA, CDR2 YSLEER. Trimming pared 0 bases from V and 0 bases from J, leaving 13 bases between. The CDR3 runs to 17 residues. CDR3 residues: CASSQDLASASTDTQYF. The CDR3 nucleotides are TGCGCCAGCAGCCAAGATCTGGCTAGCGCAAGCACAGATACGCAGTATTTT.

V usage is TRBV4-3 and J usage is TRBJ2-3; D may be TRBD2 (6 bases). V dropped 3 bases and J dropped 4 bases, with 17 bases sitting between them. CDR3 length equals 16 residues. In germline, CDR1 is LGHNA, CDR2 YSLEER. CDR3 in amino acids: CASSHYAGSGSDTQYF. The CDR3 DNA reads as TGCGCCAGCAGCCATTATGCGGGGAGCGGCTCAGATACGCAGTATTTT.

The V gene is TRBV7-3, the J gene TRBJ1-6; 9 bases agree with TRBD1. There are 14 residues in the CDR3. V trimming: 5 bases; J trimming: 7 bases; junction bases outside the gene matches: 3. Germline assignment: CDR1 SGHTA and CDR2 FQGTGA. Written as DNA, the CDR3 is TGTGCCAGCAGCATGACAGGGGGGAATTCACCCCTCCACTTT. This gives the protein CASSMTGGNSPLHF.

V gene TRBV19 combines with J gene TRBJ1-5; D may be TRBD1 (5 bases). Germline CDR1 is LNHDA and CDR2 is SQIVND (reference sequence). The germline V and J ends were trimmed by 2 bases and 4 bases, with 15 bases remaining between them. This CDR3 is built from 16 residues. The CDR3: CASSIRGGRGNQPQHF. In nucleotides, the CDR3 is TGTGCCAGTAGTATACGGGGGGGTCGGGGAAATCAGCCCCAGCATTTT.

This chain links TRBV19 with TRBJ2-7; no clear D. The V gene's germline CDR1 is LNHDA and CDR2 SQIVND (reference sequence). The length of the CDR3 is 13 residues. Trimming cost V 4 bases and J 5 bases, with 12 bases left between them. The CDR3 loop is CASSTATWDEQYF. Written as DNA, the CDR3 is TGTGCCAGTAGTACGGCCACTTGGGACGAGCAGTACTTC.

By proportion, this clone is medium-sized. At one of its ends the junction is not consistent with the germline gene, which may arise from a read error. The chain employs TRBV5-6 and TRBJ2-2; D not resolved. CDR1 and CDR2 from the germline V gene are SGHDT and YYEEEE. The CDR3 is made up of 11 amino acids. The CDR3 spells CASTAAGELFF. In nucleotides, the CDR3 is TGTGCCAGCACCGCTGCCGGTGAGCTGTTTTTT. Full variable domain (missing parts from reference TRBV5-6 and TRBJ2-2): DAGVTQSPTHLIKTRGQQVTLRCSPKSGHDTVSWYQQALGQGPQFIFQYYEEEERQRGNFPDRFSGHQFPNYSSELNVNALLLGDSALYLCASTAAGELFFGEGSRLTVL.

The CDR3 region is CASRILGTGRDTQYF. The CDR3 bases are TGTGCCAGCAGAATACTAGGGACAGGGCGAGATACGCAGTATTTT. The rearrangement uses TRBV2 and TRBJ2-3; 9 bases are a match to TRBD1. Trimming at V came to 6 bases and at J to 5 bases, leaving 9 bases not matched to a gene. The CDR3 runs 15 residues. Germline lookup yields CDR1 SNHLY and CDR2 FYNNEI.